These 12 T cell receptor beta chains were all obtained from the same sample, sequenced in a study of T cell repertoires in aging, cancer and after chemotherapy (dated by TCRdb to the late 2010s). Instrument used: Illumina MiSeq. Multiplex touch-down PCR with a mixed TRB-A/B primer pool was used to amplify rearranged TRB sequences covering the V, D and J segments. TCRdb ran its own pipeline on the public reads, namely fastp trimming at Q25 and MiXCR clone calling, and kept in-frame beta chains. Rows matching on CDR3 protein sequence are summarized as one entry with the most common DNA and genes. This sample has 10,000 to 15,000 distinct CDR3 sequences in its table, and 28% of those were observed once. The biggest ten clones account for about 9.9% of the sample. Genomic DNA extracted from peripheral blood, rather than sorted cells or RNA, was used as the source for amplification of TCR beta rearrangements.

The sample comprised blood. These receptors came from a human donor with a blood cancer.

This clonotype is medium-sized by share. V gene TRBV19 combines with J gene TRBJ1-4; D unclear. This CDR3 has 14 residues. Germline V CDR1 and CDR2: LNHDA, SQIVND (reference sequence). V lost 5 bases to trimming and J lost 8 bases, with 15 bases between them. The CDR3 spells CASSRQAEGEKLFF. CDR3 nucleotides: TGTGCCAGTAGTCGCCAGGCCGAAGGGGAAAAACTGTTTTTT.

CDR3 coding DNA: TGTGCCTGGAGTCCCGGGGAGCTGTTTTTT. This encodes CAWSPGELFF. The chain carries TRBV30 and TRBJ2-2; D call uncertain. The CDR3 extends over 10 amino acids. Germline V lookup: CDR1 GTSNPN, CDR2 SVGIG (reference sequence). Deletions cut 2 bases from V and 6 bases from J, with 1 base between.

This clonotype has at least ten counts. The chain is built from TRBV6-5 and TRBJ2-5, with D perhaps being TRBD1 or TRBD2 (6 bases each). Trimming shortened V by 10 bases and J by 4 bases, and 10 bases separated the two germline ends. The CDR3 consists of 11 residues. CDR1 is MNHEY, CDR2 SVGAGI, per germline. CDR3 DNA sequence: TGTGCCATCCGGGGGCGAGAGACCCAGTACTTC. Its protein is CAIRGRETQYF.

Comments on this clonotype: A read error is possible here, since a much larger clone lies one base away. The chain employs TRBV18 and TRBJ2-7; D is uncertain. This CDR3 has 13 residues. Looked up from germline, CDR1 is KGHSH and CDR2 is LQKENI. The CDR3 protein is CASSPPSRCTAEF. CDR3 nucleotide sequence: TGTGCCAGCTCACCACCGTCCAGGTGTACCGCCGAATTC.

This clonotype is medium-sized within its sample. This sequence joins TRBV29-1 and TRBJ2-3, with TRBD2 matching 11 bases. The J segment lost 2 bases and the V segment lost 6 bases, leaving 13 bases of the junction unmatched. This CDR3 spans 17 amino acids. The germline CDR1 and CDR2 sequences are SQVTM and ANQGSEA. CDR3 in amino acids: CSVLGLAEGDLTDTQYF. CDR3 nucleotide sequence: TGCAGCGTCTTGGGACTAGCGGAGGGGGATCTCACAGATACGCAGTATTTT.

This clonotype turned up a few times. V gene TRBV6-2 or TRBV6-3 combines with J gene TRBJ2-7; D ambiguous. CDR3 length: 12 residues. Trimming removed 10 bases from V and 6 bases from J, with 16 bases in between. Germline loops: CDR1 MNHEY, CDR2 SVGEGT. The CDR3 bases are TGTGCCACGTCAGAAGTCAGCTTCGAGCAGTACGTC. Its protein product is CATSEVSFEQYV.

DNA for the CDR3: TGTGCCAGCAGTCAGGTGGTAGAGACCCAGTACTTC. This sequence encodes CASSQVVETQYF. The chain combines TRBV7-2 with TRBJ2-5; D gene uncertain. CDR1 and CDR2 (germline): SGHTA, FQGNSA. CDR3 length: 12 amino acids. The germline V and J ends were trimmed by 6 bases and 4 bases, with 9 bases remaining between them.

This clonotype turned up a few times. The chain recombines TRBV7-6 with TRBJ2-1; 13 bases line up with TRBD2. J was trimmed by 7 bases and V by 4 bases; bases with no gene match: 4. The CDR3 extends over 15 amino acids. Germline V gene sequence: CDR1 SGHVS, CDR2 FNYEAQ. The chain's CDR3 is CASSYRLAGGNEQFF. The CDR3 region has the DNA TGTGCCAGCAGCTACCGACTAGCGGGGGGAAATGAGCAGTTCTTC.

The chain uses TRBV6-2 or TRBV6-3 and TRBJ1-1; no clear D. This CDR3 spans 12 amino acids. Germline CDR1 is MNHEY and CDR2 is SVGEGT. Trimming stripped 5 bases from V and 2 bases from J, with 6 bases between. DNA of the CDR3: TGTGCCAGCAGTCGAATAAACACTGAAGCTTTCTTT. This sequence encodes CASSRINTEAFF.

V is TRBV18 and J is TRBJ1-1; unclear D gene. The CDR3 loop spans 13 amino acids. CDR1 and CDR2 (germline): KGHSH, LQKENI. The V end lost 4 bases, the J end lost 0 bases, and 6 bases lay between the germline ends. The CDR3 region has the DNA TGTGCCAGCTCACAACAGTTGAACACTGAAGCTTTCTTT. Amino acid sequence: CASSQQLNTEAFF.

This clonotype was picked up a small number of times. The CDR3 region has the DNA TGCGCCAGCAGCTTGGGGGTCAGGGGTAATTCACCCCTCCACTTT. It is translated as CASSLGVRGNSPLHF. The J gene is TRBJ1-6, the V gene TRBV5-1, with a tentative D call TRBD1 (6 bases). CDR3 length: 15 residues. The germline V gene has CDR1 SGHRS and CDR2 YFSETQ. V was clipped by 0 bases and J by 6 bases, with 10 bases between them.

This chain joins TRBV20-1 and TRBJ1-1; unclear D gene. The germline V gene encodes CDR1 DFQATT and CDR2 SNEGSKA (reference sequence). The CDR3 has 13 residues. Trimming took 6 bases from V and 1 from J, leaving 12 bases between them. The CDR3 here is CSAPRGKNTEAFF. The CDR3 DNA reads as TGCAGTGCCCCGCGGGGTAAGAACACTGAAGCTTTCTTT.